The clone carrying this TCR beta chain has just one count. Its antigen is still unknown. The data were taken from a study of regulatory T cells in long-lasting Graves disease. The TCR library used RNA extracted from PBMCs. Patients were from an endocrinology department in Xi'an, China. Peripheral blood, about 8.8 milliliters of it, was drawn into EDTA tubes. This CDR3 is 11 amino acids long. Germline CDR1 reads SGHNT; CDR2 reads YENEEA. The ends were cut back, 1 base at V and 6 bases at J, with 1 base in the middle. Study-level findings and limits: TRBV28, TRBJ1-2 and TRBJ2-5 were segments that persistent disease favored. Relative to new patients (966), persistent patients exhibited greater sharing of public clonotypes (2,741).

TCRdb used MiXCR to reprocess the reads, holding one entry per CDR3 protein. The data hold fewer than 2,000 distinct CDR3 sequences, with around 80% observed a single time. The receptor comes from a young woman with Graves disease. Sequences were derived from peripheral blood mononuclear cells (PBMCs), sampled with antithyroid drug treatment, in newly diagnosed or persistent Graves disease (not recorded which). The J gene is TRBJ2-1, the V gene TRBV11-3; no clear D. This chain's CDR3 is CASSLVNEQFF. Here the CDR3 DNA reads TGTGCCAGCAGCTTAGTCAATGAGCAGTTCTTC. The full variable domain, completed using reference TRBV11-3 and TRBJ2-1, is EAGVVQSPRYKIIEKKQPVAFWCNPISGHNTLYWYLQNLGQGPELLIRYENEEAVDDSQLPKDRFSAERLKGVDSTLKIQPAELGDSAVYLCASSLVNEQFFGPGTRLTVL.